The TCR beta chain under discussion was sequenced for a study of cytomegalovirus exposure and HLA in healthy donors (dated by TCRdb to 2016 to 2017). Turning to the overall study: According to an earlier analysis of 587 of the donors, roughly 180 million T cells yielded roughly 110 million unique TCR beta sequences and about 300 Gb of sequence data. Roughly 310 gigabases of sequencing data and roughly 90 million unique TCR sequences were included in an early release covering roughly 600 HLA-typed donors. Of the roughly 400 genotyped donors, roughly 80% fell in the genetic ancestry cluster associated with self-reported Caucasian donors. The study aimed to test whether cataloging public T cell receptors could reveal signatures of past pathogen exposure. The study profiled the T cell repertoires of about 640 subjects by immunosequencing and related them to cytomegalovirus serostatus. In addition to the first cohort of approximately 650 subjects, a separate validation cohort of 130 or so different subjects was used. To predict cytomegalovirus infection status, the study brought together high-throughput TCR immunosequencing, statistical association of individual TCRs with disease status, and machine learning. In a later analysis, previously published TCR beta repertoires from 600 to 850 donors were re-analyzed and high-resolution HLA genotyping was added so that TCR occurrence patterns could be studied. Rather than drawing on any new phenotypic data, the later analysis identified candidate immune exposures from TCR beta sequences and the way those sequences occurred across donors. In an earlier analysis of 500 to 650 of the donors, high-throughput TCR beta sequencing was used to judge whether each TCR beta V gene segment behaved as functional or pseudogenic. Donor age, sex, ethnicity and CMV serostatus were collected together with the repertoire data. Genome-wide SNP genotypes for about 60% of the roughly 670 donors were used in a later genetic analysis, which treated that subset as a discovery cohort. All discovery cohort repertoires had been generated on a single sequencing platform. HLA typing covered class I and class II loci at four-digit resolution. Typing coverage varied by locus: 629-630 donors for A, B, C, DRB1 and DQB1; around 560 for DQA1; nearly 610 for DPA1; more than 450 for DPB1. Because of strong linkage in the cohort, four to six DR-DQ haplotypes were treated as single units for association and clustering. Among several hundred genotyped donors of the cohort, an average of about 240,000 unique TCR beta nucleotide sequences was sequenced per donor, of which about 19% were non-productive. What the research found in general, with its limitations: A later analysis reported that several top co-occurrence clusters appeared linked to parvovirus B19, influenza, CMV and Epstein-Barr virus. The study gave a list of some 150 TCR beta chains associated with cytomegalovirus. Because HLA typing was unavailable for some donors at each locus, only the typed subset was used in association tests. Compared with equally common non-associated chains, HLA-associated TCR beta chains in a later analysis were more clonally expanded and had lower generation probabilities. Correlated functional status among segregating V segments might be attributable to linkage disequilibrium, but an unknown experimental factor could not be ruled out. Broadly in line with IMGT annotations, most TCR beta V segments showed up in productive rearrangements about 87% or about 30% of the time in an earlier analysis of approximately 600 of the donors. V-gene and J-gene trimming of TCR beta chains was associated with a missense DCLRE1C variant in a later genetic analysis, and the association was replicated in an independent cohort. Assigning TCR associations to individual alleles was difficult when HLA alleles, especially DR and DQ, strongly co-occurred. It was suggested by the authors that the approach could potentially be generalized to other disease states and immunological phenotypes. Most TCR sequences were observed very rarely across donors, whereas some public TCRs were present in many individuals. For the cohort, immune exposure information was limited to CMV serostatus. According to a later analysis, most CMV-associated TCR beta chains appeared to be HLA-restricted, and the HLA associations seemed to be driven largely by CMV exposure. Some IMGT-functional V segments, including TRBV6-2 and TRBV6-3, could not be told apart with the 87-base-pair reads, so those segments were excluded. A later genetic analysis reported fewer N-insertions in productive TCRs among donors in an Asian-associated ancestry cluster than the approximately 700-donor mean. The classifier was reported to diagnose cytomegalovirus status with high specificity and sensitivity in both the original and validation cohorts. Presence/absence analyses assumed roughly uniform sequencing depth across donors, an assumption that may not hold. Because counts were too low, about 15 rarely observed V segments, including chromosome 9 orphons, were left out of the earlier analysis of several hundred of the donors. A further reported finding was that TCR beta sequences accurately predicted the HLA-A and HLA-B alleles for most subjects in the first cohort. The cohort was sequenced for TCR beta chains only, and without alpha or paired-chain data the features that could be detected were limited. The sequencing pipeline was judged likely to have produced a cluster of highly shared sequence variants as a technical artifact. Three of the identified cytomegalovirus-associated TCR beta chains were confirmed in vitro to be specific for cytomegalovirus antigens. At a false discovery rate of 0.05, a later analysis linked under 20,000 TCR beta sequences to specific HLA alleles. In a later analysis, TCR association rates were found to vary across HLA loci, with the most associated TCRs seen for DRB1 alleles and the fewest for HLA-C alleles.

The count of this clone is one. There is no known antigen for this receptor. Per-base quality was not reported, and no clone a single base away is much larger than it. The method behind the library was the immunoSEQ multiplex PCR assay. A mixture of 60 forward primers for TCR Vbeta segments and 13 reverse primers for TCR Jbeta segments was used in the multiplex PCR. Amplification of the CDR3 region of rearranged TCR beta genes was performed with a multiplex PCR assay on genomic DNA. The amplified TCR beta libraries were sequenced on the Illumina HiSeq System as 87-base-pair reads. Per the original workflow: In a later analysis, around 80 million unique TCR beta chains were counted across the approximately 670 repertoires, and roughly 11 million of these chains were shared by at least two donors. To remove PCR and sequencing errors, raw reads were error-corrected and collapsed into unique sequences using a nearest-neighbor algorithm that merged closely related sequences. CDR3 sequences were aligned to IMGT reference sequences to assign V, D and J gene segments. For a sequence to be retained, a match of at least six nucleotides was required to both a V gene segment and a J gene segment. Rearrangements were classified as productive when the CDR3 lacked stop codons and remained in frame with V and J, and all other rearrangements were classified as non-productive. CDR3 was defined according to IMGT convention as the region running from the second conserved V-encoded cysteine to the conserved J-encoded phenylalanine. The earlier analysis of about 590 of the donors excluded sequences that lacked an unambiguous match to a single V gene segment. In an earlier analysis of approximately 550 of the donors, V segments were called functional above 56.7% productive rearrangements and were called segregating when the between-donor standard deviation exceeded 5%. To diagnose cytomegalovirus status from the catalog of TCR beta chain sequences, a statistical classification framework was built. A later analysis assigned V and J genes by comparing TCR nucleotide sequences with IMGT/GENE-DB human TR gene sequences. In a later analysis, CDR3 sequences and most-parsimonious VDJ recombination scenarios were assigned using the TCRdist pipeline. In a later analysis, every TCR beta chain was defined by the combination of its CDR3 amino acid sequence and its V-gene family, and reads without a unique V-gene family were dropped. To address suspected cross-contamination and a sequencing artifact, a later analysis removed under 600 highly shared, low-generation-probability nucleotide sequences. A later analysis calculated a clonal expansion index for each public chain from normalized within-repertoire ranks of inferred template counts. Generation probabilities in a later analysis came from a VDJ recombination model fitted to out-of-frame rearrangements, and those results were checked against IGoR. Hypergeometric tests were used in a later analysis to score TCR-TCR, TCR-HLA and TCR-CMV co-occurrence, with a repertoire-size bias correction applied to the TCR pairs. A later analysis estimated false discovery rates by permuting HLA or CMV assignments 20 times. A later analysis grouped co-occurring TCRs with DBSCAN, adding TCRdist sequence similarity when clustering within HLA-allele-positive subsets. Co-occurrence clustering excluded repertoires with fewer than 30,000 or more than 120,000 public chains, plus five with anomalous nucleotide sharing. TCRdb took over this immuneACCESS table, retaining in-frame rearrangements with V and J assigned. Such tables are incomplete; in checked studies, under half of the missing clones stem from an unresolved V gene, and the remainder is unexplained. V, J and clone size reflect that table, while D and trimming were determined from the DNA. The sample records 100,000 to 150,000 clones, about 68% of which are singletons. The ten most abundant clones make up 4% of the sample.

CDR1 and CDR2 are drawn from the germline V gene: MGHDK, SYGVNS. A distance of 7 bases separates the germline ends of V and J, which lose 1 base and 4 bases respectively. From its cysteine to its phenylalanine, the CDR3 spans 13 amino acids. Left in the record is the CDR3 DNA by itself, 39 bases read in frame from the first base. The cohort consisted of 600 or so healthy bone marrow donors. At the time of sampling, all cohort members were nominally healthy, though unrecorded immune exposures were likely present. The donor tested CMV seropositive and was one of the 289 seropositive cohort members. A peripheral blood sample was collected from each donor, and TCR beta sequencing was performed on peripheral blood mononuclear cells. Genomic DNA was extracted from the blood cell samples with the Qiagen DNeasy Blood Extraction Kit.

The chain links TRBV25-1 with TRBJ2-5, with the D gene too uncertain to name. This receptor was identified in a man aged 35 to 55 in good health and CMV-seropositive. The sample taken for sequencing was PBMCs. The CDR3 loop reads CASSEFGGETQYF. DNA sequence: TGTGCCAGCAGTGAATTCGGTGGAGAGACCCAGTACTTC.